These 10 T cell receptor beta chains came from one sample sequenced in a study of blood T cell repertoires in COVID-19. The data were produced by immunoSEQ multiplex PCR, yet TCRdb's version contains in-frame clones alone and is incomplete. Of around 130,000 clones in the sample, about 86% were seen once. Source material: PBMCs or T cells enriched from blood (not recorded which). The receptors here all came from a woman in her forties or fifties who had recovered from COVID-19.

This clone is a singleton in its sample. The rearrangement joins TRBV7-3 to TRBJ1-6, with 9 positions matching TRBD1. The CDR3 extends over 14 amino acids. CDR1 and CDR2 (germline): SGHTA, FQGTGA. Trimming removed 3 bases from V and 10 bases from J; junction bases left unmatched: 4. The DNA of the CDR3 is TGTGCCAGCAGCTTGGCCGGGACAGGGTCACCCCTCCACTTT. As protein: CASSLAGTGSPLHF.

The V and J genes are TRBV4-1 and TRBJ2-7, with D perhaps TRBD1 (6 bases). V gave up 4 bases and J gave up 2 bases, with 12 bases separating them. The germline CDR1 and CDR2 sequences are MGHRA and YSYEKL. This CDR3 is 14 amino acids long. The CDR3 reads CASSLSKGAYEQYF. DNA of the CDR3: TGCGCCAGCAGCCTCTCTAAGGGGGCCTACGAGCAGTACTTC.

The J gene is TRBJ2-2, the V gene TRBV4-3; the D gene is possibly TRBD1 (5 bases). The CDR3 totals 17 residues. Trimming removed 1 base from V and 6 bases from J, with 18 bases in between. Germline CDR1 is LGHNA and CDR2 is YSLEER. The CDR3 region has the DNA TGCGCCAGCAGCCAAGCCCTTTTCCAGGGATCTGCCGGGGAGCTGTTTTTT. Amino acids: CASSQALFQGSAGELFF.

The genes are TRBV12-3 or TRBV12-4 and TRBJ1-2; D gene ambiguous. CDR3 length equals 12 residues. With 2 bases removed from V and 4 bases from J, the gap between germline ends came to 5 bases. CDR3 nucleotide sequence: TGTGCCAGCAGTTTAAACAGCTATGGCTACACCTTC. It specifies CASSLNSYGYTF.

The V and J genes are TRBV12-3 or TRBV12-4 and TRBJ2-5; no reliable D call. Trimming removed 6 bases from V and 4 bases from J, with 12 bases in between. The CDR3 spans 13 residues. CDR3 bases: TGTGCCAGCAGCGAGCATGGCGGAGAGACCCAGTACTTC. This encodes CASSEHGGETQYF.

The V call is TRBV5-3, the J call TRBJ1-6; 8 bases align to TRBD1. TRBV5-3 belongs to the ORF category, with a function that is uncertain. The CDR3 covers 15 residues. V gave up 0 bases and J gave up 8 bases; unmatched junction bases: 4. The CDR3: CARSLGTGLDSPLHF. The CDR3 coding sequence is TGTGCCAGAAGCTTGGGGACAGGGCTTGATTCACCCCTCCACTTT.

The V call is TRBV9, the J call TRBJ2-3, with unresolved D. V was pared by 0 bases and J by 3 bases, with 5 bases between. This CDR3 region has 13 residues. Germline V CDR1 and CDR2: SGDLS, YYNGEE. The CDR3 DNA is TGTGCCAGCAGCGTAGTTATGACAGATACGCAGTATTTT. Translating it yields CASSVVMTDTQYF.

The chain couples TRBV19 to TRBJ1-1, with D possibly matching TRBD1 (6 bases). The CDR3 runs to 14 residues. V dropped 3 bases and J dropped 4 bases, with 12 bases sitting between them. The germline V gene has CDR1 LNHDA and CDR2 SQIVND (reference sequence). This CDR3 is CASSIGGRGTEAFF. The CDR3 DNA follows: TGTGCCAGTAGTATCGGGGGGCGGGGCACTGAAGCTTTCTTT.

This chain links TRBV6-6 with TRBJ2-3; weak D call: TRBD1 (6 bases). The CDR3 loop spans 14 amino acids. Germline V CDR1 and CDR2: MNHNY, SVGAGI (reference sequence). V lost 5 bases and J 5 bases, leaving 14 bases between the germline ends. CDR3 residues: CASSPRAGVDTQYF. The DNA of the CDR3 is TGTGCCAGCAGTCCCCGGGCAGGGGTAGATACGCAGTATTTT.

V gene TRBV18 combines with J gene TRBJ2-1; 7 nucleotides line up with TRBD1. This CDR3 comprises 16 residues. Per the germline V gene, CDR1 is KGHSH and CDR2 is LQKENI. V lost 6 bases, J lost 3 bases, and 11 bases stayed unmatched. The chain's CDR3 is CASSPLTGVNYNEQFF. For the CDR3, the DNA is TGTGCCAGCTCCCCGCTTACAGGGGTGAACTACAATGAGCAGTTCTTC.